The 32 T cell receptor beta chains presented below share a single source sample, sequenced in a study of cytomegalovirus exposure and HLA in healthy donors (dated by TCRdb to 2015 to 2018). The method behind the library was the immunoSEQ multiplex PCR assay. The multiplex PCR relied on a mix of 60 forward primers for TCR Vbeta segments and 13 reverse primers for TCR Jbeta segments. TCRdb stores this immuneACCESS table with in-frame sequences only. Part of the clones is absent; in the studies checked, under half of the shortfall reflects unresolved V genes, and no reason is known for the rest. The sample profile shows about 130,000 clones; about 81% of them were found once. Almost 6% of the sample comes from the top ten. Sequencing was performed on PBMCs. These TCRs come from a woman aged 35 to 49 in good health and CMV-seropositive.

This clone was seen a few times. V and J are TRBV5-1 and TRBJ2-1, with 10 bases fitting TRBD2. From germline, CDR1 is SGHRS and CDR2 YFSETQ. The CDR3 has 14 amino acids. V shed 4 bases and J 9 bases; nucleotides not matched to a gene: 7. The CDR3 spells CASSTGLAASEQFF. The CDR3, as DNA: TGCGCCAGCAGCACCGGACTAGCGGCGAGTGAGCAGTTCTTC.

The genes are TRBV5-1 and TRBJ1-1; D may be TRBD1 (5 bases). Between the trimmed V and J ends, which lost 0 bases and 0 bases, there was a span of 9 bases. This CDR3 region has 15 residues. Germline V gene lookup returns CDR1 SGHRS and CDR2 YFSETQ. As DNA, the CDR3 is TGCGCCAGCAGCTTGGGACAGTCTATGAACACTGAAGCTTTCTTT. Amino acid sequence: CASSLGQSMNTEAFF.

CDR3: CASSLGPGETQYF. DNA for the CDR3: TGTGCCAGCAGCTTAGGCCCCGGGGAGACCCAGTACTTC. The rearrangement uses TRBV7-6 and TRBJ2-5; D call uncertain. CDR1 is SGHVS, CDR2 FNYEAQ, per germline. The CDR3 loop spans 13 amino acids. V was shortened by 1 base and J by 5 bases, with 8 bases between the two germline ends.

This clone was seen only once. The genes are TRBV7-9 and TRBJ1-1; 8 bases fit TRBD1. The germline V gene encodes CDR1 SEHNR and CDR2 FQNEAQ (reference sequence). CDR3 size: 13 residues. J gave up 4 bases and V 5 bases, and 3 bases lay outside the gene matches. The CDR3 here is CASSATGGTEAFF. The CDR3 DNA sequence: TGTGCCAGCAGCGCTACAGGGGGCACTGAAGCTTTCTTT. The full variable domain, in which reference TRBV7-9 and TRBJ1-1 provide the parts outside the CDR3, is DTGVSQNPRHKITKRGQNVTFRCDPISEHNRLYWYRQTLGQGPEFLTYFQNEAQLEKSRLLSDRFSAERPKGSFSTLEIQRTEQGDSAMYLCASSATGGTEAFFGQGTRLTVV.

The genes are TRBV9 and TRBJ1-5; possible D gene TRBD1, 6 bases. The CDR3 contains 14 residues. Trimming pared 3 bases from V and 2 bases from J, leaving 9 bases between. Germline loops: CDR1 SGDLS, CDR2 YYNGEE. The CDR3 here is CASSASGGNQPQHF. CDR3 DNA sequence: TGTGCCAGCAGCGCATCAGGGGGCAATCAGCCCCAGCATTTT.

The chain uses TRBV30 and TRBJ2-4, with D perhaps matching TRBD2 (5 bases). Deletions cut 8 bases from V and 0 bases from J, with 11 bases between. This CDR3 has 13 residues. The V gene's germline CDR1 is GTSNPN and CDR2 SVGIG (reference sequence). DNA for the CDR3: TGTGCCCACCGGGATCTAGCCAAAAACATTCAGTACTTC. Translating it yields CAHRDLAKNIQYF.

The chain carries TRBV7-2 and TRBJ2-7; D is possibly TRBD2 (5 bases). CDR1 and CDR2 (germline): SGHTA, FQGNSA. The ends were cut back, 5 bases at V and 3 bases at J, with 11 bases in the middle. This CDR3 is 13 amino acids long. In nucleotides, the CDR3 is TGTGCCAGCAGCCCAGGACTCCTCTACGAGCAGTACTTC. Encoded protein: CASSPGLLYEQYF.

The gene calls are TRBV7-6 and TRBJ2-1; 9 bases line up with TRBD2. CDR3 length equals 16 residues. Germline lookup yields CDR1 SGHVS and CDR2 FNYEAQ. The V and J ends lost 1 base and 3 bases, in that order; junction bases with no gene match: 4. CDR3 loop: CASSLGSGGYYNEQFF. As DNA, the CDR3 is TGTGCCAGCAGCTTAGGTAGCGGGGGATACTACAATGAGCAGTTCTTC.

CDR3 nucleotides: TGTGCCAGCAGTTCCGGGACAGGGGGAGGCACACTCTATGGCTACACCTTC. Its translation: CASSSGTGGGTLYGYTF. The chain has TRBV28 and TRBJ1-2; 11 positions match TRBD1. V was pared by 4 bases and J by 4 bases, with 11 bases of the junction left unmatched. The CDR3 is 17 residues long. Germline CDR1 reads MDHEN; CDR2 reads SYDVKM.

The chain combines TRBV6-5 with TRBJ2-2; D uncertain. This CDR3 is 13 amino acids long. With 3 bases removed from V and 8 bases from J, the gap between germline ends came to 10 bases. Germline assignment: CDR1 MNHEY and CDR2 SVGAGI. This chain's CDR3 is CASSYPTNGELFF. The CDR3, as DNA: TGTGCCAGCAGTTATCCCACTAATGGGGAGCTGTTTTTT.

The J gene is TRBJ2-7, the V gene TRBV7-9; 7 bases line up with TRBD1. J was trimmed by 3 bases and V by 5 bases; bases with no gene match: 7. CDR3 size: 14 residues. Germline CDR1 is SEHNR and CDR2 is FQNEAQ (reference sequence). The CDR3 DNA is TGTGCCAGCAGCAACCGGGACAGCTACTACGAGCAGTACTTC. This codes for CASSNRDSYYEQYF.

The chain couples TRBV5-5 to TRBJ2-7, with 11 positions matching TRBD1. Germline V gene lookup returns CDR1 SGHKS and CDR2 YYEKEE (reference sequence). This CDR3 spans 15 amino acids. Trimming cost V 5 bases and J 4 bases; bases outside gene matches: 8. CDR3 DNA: TGTGCCAGCAGGGCCAGGACAGGGGGCGGGTACGAGCAGTACTTC. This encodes CASRARTGGGYEQYF.

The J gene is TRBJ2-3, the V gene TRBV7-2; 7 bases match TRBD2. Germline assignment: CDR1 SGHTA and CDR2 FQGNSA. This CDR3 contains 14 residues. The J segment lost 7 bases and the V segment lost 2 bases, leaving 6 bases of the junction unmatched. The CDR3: CASSLLATSHTQYF. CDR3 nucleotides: TGTGCCAGCAGCTTACTTGCGACTAGCCATACGCAGTATTTT. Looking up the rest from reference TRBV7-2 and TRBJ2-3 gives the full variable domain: GAGVSQSPSNKVTEKGKDVELRCDPISGHTALYWYRQSLGQGLEFLIYFQGNSAPDKSGLPSDRFSAERTGGSVSTLTIQRTQQEDSAVYLCASSLLATSHTQYFGPGTRLTVL.

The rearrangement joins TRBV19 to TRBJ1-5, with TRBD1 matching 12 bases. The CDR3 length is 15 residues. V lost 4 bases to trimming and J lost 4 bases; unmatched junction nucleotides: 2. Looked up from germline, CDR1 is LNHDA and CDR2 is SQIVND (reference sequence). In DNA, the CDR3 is TGTGCCAGTAGTAAGGGACAGGGGGCGAATCAGCCCCAGCATTTT. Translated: CASSKGQGANQPQHF.

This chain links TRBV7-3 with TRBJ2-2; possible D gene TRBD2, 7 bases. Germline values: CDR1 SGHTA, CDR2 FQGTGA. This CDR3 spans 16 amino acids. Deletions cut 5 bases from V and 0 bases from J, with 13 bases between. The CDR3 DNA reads TGTGCCAGCAGCGCCTTGGGGGGGCCGAACACCGGGGAGCTGTTTTTT. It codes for CASSALGGPNTGELFF.

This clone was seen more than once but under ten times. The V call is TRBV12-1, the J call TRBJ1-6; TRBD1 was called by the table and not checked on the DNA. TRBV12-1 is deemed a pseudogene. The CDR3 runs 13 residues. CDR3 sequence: CASGQGCNSPLHF. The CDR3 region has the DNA TGTGCCAGTGGGCAGGGTTGTAATTCACCCCTCCACTTT.

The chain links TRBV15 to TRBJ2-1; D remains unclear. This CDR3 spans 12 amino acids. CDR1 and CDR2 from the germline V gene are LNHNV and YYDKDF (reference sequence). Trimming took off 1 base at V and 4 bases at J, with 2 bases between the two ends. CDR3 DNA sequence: TGTGCCACCAGCAGAGCTTACAATGAGCAGTTCTTC. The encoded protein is CATSRAYNEQFF.

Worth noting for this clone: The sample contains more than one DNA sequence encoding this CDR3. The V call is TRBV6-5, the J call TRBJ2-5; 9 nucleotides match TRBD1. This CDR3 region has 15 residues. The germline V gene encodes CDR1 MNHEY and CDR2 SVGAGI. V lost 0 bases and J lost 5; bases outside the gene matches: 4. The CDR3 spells CASSYSTGGVETQYF. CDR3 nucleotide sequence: TGTGCCAGCAGTTACTCAACAGGGGGCGTGGAGACCCAGTACTTC.

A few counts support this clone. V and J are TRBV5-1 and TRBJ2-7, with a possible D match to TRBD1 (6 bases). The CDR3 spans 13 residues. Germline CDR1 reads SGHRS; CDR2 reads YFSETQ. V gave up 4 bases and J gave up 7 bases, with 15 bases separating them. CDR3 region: CASSSTTGQEQYF. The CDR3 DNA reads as TGCGCCAGCAGCAGTACCACAGGGCAAGAGCAGTACTTC.

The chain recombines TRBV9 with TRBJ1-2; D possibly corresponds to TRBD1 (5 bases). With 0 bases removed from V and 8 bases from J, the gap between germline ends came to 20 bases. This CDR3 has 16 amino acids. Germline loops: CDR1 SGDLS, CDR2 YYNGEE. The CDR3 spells CASSVANIGGGAGYTF. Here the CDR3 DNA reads TGTGCCAGCAGCGTAGCGAATATTGGGGGGGGTGCGGGCTACACCTTC.

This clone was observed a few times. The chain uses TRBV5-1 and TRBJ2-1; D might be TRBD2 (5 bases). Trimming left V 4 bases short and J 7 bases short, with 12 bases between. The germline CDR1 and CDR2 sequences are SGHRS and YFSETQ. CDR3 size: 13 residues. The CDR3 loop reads CASSAGLVNEQFF. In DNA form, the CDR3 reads TGCGCCAGCAGCGCCGGACTCGTGAATGAGCAGTTCTTC.

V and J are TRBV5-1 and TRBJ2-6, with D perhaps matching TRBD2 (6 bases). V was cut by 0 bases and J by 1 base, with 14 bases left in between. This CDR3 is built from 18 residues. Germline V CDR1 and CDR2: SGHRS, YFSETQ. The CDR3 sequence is CASSLAAGGGSGANVLTF. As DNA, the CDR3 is TGCGCCAGCAGCTTGGCCGCCGGGGGAGGATCTGGGGCCAACGTCCTGACTTTC.

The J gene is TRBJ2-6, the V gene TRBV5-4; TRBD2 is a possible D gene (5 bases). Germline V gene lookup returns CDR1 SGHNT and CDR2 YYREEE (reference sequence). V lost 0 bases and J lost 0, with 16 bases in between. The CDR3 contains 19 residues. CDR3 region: CASSLAGLALLSGANVLTF. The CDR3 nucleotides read TGTGCCAGCAGCTTGGCGGGTCTAGCTCTCCTCTCTGGGGCCAACGTCCTGACTTTC.

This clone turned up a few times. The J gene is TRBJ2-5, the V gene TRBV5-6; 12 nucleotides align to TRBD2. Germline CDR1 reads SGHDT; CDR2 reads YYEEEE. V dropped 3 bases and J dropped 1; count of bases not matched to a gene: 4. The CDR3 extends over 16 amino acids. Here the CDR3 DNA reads TGTGCCAGCAGCTCTGGACTAGCGGGGTTCCAAGAGACCCAGTACTTC. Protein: CASSSGLAGFQETQYF.

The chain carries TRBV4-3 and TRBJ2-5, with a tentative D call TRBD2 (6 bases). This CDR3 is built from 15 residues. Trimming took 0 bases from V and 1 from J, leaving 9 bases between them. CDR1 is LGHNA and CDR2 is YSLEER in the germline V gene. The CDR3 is CASSQEGLPQETQYF. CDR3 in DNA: TGCGCCAGCAGCCAAGAGGGACTGCCCCAAGAGACCCAGTACTTC.

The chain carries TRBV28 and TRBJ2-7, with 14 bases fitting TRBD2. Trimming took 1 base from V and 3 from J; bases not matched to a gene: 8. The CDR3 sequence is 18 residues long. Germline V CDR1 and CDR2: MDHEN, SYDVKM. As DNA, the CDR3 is TGTGCCAGCAGTTTATCCGGGACTAGCGGGGGTTTCGGCTACGAGCAGTACTTC. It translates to CASSLSGTSGGFGYEQYF. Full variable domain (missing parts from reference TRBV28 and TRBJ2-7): DVKVTQSSRYLVKRTGEKVFLECVQDMDHENMFWYRQDPGLGLRLIYFSYDVKMKEKGDIPEGYSVSREKKERFSLILESASTNQTSMYLCASSLSGTSGGFGYEQYFGPGTRLTVT.

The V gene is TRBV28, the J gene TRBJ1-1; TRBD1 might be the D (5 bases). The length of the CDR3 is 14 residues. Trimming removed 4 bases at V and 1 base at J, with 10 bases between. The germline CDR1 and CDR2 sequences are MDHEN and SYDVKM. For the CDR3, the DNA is TGTGCCAGCAGTTACCAGGGTAGGAACACTGAAGCTTTCTTT. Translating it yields CASSYQGRNTEAFF.

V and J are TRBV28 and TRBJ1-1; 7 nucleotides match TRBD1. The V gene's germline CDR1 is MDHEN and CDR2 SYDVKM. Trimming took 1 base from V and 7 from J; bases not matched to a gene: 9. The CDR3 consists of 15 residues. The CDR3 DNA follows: TGTGCCAGCAGTTTATCGCTTGTGGGGACAGTTGAAGCTTTCTTT. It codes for CASSLSLVGTVEAFF.

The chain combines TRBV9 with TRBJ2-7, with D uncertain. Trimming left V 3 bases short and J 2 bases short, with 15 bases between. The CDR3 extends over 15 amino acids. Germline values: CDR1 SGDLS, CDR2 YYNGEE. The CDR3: CASSESLNPTYEQYF. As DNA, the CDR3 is TGTGCCAGCAGCGAGTCCCTAAACCCAACCTACGAGCAGTACTTC.

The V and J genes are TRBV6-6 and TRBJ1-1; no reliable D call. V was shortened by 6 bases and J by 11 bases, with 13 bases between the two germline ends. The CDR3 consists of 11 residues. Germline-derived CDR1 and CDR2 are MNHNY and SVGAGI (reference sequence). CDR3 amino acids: CASRAQLTAFF. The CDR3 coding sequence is TGTGCCAGCAGAGCACAGCTGACCGCTTTCTTT.

The CDR3 loop reads CASSLGTGVRGYTF. CDR3 bases: TGCGCCAGCAGCTTGGGGACAGGGGTCCGGGGCTACACCTTC. The V gene is TRBV5-1, the J gene TRBJ1-2, with 9 positions matching TRBD1. V shed 0 bases, J shed 8 bases, and the junction held 5 bases outside the gene matches. The CDR3 contains 14 residues. The germline V gene has CDR1 SGHRS and CDR2 YFSETQ. Based on the CDR3 plus reference TRBV5-1 and TRBJ1-2, the full variable domain is KAGVTQTPRYLIKTRGQQVTLSCSPISGHRSVSWYQQTPGQGLQFLFEYFSETQRNKGNFPGRFSGRQFSNSRSEMNVSTLELGDSALYLCASSLGTGVRGYTFGSGTRLTVV.

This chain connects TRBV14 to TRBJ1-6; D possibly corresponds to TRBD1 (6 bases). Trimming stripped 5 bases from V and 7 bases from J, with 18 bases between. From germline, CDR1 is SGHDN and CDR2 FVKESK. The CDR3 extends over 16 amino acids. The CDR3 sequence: CASSRTGTGPNSPLHF. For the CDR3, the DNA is TGTGCCAGCAGCAGAACAGGGACGGGGCCGAATTCACCCCTCCACTTT.